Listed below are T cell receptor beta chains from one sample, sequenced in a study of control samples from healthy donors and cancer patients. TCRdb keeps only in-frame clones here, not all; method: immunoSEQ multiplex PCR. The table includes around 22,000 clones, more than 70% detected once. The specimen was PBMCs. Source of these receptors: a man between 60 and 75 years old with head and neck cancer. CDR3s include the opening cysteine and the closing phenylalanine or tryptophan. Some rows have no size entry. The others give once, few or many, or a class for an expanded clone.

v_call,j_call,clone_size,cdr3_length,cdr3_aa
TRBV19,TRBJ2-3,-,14,CASSFKGREDTQYF
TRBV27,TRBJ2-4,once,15,CASSPKREAKNIQYF
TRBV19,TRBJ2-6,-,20,CASSINGQGAGESGANVLTF
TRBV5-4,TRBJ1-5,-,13,CASSVRMNQPQHF
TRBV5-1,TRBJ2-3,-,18,CASSLGGTSGPRTDTQYF
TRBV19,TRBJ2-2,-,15,CASRRGARSTGELFF
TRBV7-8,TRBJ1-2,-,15,CASSSPGTGDYGYTF
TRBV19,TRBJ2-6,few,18,CASSVPRQANPGANVLTF
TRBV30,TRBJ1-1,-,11,CACTRGTEAFF
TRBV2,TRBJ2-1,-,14,CASLRSASVNEQFF
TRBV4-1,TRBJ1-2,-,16,CASSQPNLADRMGYTF
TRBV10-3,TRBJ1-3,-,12,CAITDRDNTIYF
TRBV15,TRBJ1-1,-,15,CATRRRPQMNTEAFF
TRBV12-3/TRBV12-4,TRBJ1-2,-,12,CASSFWGGGYTF
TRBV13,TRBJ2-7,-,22,CASSLLLPSLTGTGTGVYEQYF
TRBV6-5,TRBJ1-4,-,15,CASRGTGIGDEKLFF
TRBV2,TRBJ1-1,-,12,CASSAGQGAAFF
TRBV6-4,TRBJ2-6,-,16,CASSDWGTSGANVLTF
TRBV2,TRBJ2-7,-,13,CASTGQGGYEQYF
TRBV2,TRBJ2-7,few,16,CASSLAGRGITYEQYF
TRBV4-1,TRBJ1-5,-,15,CASSQKGSENQPQHF
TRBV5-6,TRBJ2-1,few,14,CASSPSQGYNEQFF
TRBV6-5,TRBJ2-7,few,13,CASSPGFTYEQYF
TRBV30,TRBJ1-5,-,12,CACQQSSEPQHF
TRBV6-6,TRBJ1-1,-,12,CASSYSSDEAFF
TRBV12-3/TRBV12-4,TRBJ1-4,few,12,CASSPANEKLFF
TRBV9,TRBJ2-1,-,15,CASSVDGTPNNEQFF
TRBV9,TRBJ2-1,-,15,CASSSWSASYNEQFF
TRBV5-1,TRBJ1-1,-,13,CASKEQGGSEAFF
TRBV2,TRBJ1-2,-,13,CASRYGTGYGYTF
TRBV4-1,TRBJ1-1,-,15,CASSLTGQGGTEAFF
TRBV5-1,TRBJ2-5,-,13,CASASSVQETQYF
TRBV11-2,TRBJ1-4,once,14,CASSTDTTNEKLFF
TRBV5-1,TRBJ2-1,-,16,CASSLFLAGGYNEQFF
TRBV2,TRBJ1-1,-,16,CASSTIRRGLNTEAFF
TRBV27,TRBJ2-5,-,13,CASSPHGQETQYF
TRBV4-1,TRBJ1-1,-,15,CASSLHRDRGTEAFF
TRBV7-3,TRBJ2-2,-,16,CASSFLAGGPSGELFF
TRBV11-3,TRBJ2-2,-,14,CASSGKENTGELFF
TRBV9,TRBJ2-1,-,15,CASSVGAGGYNEQFF
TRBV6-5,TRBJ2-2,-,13,CAAGRGNTGELFF
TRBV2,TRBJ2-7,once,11,CASSPAYEQYF
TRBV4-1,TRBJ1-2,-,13,CASSHTTGAGYTF
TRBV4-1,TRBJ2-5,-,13,CASSQDTEETQYF
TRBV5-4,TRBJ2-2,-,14,CASSLQGNPGELFF
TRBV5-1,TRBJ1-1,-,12,CASSYRGQEAFF
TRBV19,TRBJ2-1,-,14,CASSIRDLYNEQFF